A single sample is the source of the 2 T cell receptor beta chains below, sequenced in a study. TCRdb re-derived calls from the 5' RACE reads in MiXCR, one entry per CDR3 protein. The table shows tens of thousands of distinct CDR3 sequences, with approximately 17% occurring only once. The sample taken for sequencing was naive CD4+ T cells sorted from a lymph node. Subset: naive CD4+ T cells, CD4+CD45RA+CD25-. These receptors were collected from a female donor with breast cancer.

This clonotype was seen only a few times. The chain employs TRBV4-1 and TRBJ1-4; no clear D. The germline V and J ends were trimmed by 4 bases and 4 bases, with 10 bases remaining between them. The CDR3 is 14 amino acids. Per the germline V gene, CDR1 is MGHRA and CDR2 is YSYEKL. CDR3 in DNA: TGCGCCAGCAGCCCCCTCCCTTATAATGAAAAACTGTTTTTT. It specifies CASSPLPYNEKLFF.

A few counts support this clonotype. The V call is TRBV5-1, the J call TRBJ1-6; 7 bases align to TRBD1. Germline assignment: CDR1 SGHRS and CDR2 YFSETQ. After removal of 8 bases from V and 9 bases from J, the junction contained 11 bases not matched to a gene. CDR3 size: 14 residues. The CDR3 sequence: CASKTERQGSPLHF. Here the CDR3 DNA reads TGCGCCAGTAAGACAGAGAGACAGGGTTCACCCCTCCACTTT.